This T cell receptor (beta chain) comes out of a study of blood T cell repertoires in COVID-19. Looking at the study overall: The cDNA or gDNA used as material had been derived from T cells, B-cell-depleted T cells, or PBMCs.

Categorization into cohorts depended on clinical history that participants reported. In germline, CDR1 is MNHEY, CDR2 SVGAGI. V dropped 10 bases and J dropped 3; count of bases not matched to a gene: 1. There are 11 residues in the CDR3. As processed by the authors: Cell counts per sample came from amplifying reference gene primers. Profiling relied on immunoSEQ multiplex PCR, and the TCRdb table lists in-frame clones only, not all of them. Clonal size and the V and J genes are those of that table, whereas D and trimming came from the DNA. The sample comprises 350,000 to 400,000 clones, more than 75% of which are singletons, and more than 0.9% rests with the top ten.

The sequencing input was PBMCs or T cells enriched from blood (not recorded which). The source of this sequence is a woman under 40 with acute COVID-19. The chain uses TRBV6-5 and TRBJ1-1; 8 bases align to TRBD1. CDR3 in DNA: TGTGCCACCAGGGGGCACACTGAAGCTTTCTTT. Its translation is CATRGHTEAFF.